Listed here are 6 T cell receptor beta chains from one sample, sequenced in a study of response to subunit inactivated influenza vaccine. One entry per CDR3 protein results from TCRdb running MiXCR on the RT-PCR reads. The sample consists of approximately 490,000 distinct CDR3 sequences, less than 7.5% of them appearing once. This specimen was PBMCs from blood, taken about 23 months after vaccination. The receptors shown here come from a man aged 50-75 years who received an inactivated influenza vaccine.

This clonotype occurred a few times. The chain is built from TRBV28 and TRBJ1-2; 10 nucleotides agree with TRBD1. The trim removed 5 bases at V and 5 bases at J, leaving 8 bases unmatched. This CDR3 has 15 residues. Germline CDR1 reads MDHEN; CDR2 reads SYDVKM. CDR3 protein: CASSPPTGGMYGYTF. As DNA, the CDR3 is TGTGCCAGCAGTCCTCCGACAGGGGGCATGTATGGCTACACCTTC.

This clonotype was recorded at least ten times. This chain connects TRBV12-3 or TRBV12-4 to TRBJ1-5; 8 bases map to TRBD1. The CDR3 loop spans 14 amino acids. V dropped 5 bases and J dropped 7; count of bases not matched to a gene: 7. In nucleotides, the CDR3 is TGTGCCAGCAGTCTGGGACAGGTCACCCAGCCCCAGCATTTT. This translates into CASSLGQVTQPQHF.

Here the CDR3 reads CSARQGATSNQPQHF. The DNA of the CDR3 is TGCAGTGCTAGGCAGGGGGCAACTAGCAATCAGCCCCAGCATTTT. The V and J genes are TRBV20-1 and TRBJ1-5, with TRBD1 identical over 8 bases. CDR3 length equals 15 residues. Germline loops: CDR1 DFQATT, CDR2 SNEGSKA (reference sequence). V gave up 3 bases and J gave up 0 bases; unmatched junction bases: 4.

The V gene is TRBV7-2, the J gene TRBJ1-2; 9 nucleotides agree with TRBD1. The CDR3 covers 15 residues. Looked up from germline, CDR1 is SGHTA and CDR2 is FQGNSA. J was trimmed by 8 bases and V by 6 bases; bases with no gene match: 13. The CDR3 DNA is TGTGCCAGCAGATTACGGGCACAGGGGGCGTCGGGCTACACCTTC. Its protein is CASRLRAQGASGYTF.

This clonotype has more than one count but fewer than ten. The chain is built from TRBV30 and TRBJ2-7; the D is unclear. Trimming removed 1 base from V and 7 bases from J, with 11 bases in between. The CDR3 runs 12 residues. Germline V CDR1 and CDR2: GTSNPN, SVGIG (reference sequence). The CDR3 is CAWSGDITEQYF. CDR3 in DNA: TGTGCCTGGAGTGGAGACATTACAGAGCAGTACTTC.

The chain is built from TRBV18 and TRBJ2-3; D is perhaps TRBD1 (6 bases). CDR3 length equals 14 residues. The germline V gene encodes CDR1 KGHSH and CDR2 LQKENI. Trimming took off 6 bases at V and 3 bases at J, with 13 bases between the two ends. The CDR3 loop is CASSHGTGTDTQYF. The DNA for the CDR3 is TGTGCCAGCTCTCACGGAACAGGGACAGATACGCAGTATTTT.